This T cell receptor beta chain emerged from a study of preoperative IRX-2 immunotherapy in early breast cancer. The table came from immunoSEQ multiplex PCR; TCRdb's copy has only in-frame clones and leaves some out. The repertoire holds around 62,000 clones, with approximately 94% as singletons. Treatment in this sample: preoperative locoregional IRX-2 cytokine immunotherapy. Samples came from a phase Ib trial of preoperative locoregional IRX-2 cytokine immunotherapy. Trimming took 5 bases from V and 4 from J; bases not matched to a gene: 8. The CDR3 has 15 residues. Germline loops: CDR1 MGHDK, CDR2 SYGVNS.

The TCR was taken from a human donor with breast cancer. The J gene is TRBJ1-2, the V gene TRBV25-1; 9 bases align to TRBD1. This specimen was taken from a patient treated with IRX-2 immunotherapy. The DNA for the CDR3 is TGTGCCAGCAGTCCCTCGGGACAGGGTGGCTATGGCTACACCTTC. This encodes CASSPSGQGGYGYTF.